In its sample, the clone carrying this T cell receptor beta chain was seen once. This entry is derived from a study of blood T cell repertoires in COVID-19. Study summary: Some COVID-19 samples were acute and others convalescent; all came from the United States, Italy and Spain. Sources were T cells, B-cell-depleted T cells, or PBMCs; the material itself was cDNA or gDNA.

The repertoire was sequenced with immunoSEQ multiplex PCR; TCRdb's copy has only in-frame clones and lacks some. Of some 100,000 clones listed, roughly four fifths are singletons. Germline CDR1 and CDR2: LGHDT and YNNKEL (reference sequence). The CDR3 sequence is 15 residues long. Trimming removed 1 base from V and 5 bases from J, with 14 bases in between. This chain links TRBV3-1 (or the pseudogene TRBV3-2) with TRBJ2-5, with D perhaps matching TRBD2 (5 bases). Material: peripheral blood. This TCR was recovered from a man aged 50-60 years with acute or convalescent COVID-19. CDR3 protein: CASSQARGVGETQYF. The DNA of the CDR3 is TGTGCCAGCAGCCAAGCACGGGGAGTTGGGGAGACCCAGTACTTC.